The sample holds a few counts of the clone carrying this T cell receptor (beta chain). Its antigen is still unknown. This sample is drawn from a study of blood T cells in healthy people across ages. Overall study findings and caveats: Aged donors had fewer naive CD4+ cells and lower diversity than long-lived donors. Strongly correlated with naive T cell percentage was TCR beta diversity.

V dropped 0 bases and J dropped 5 bases, with 11 bases sitting between them. Germline V gene sequence: CDR1 SGHRS, CDR2 YFSETQ. This CDR3 region has 14 residues. Using a J-beta primer mix together with a sample-barcoded 5' primer, a second PCR was run for about 6 to 11 cycles. TCRdb itself ran the 5' RACE reads through MiXCR, one entry per CDR3 protein. Among roughly 1.5 million distinct CDR3 sequences, roughly 43% were seen once, and the ten largest hold just over 4%. This sequence joins TRBV5-1 and TRBJ2-5, with no clear D. Sequencing input: blood. This TCR derives from a woman aged 18-30 years in good health. The CDR3 is CASSLGSGGETQYF. As DNA, the CDR3 is TGCGCCAGCAGCTTGGGCTCGGGTGGGGAGACCCAGTACTTC.